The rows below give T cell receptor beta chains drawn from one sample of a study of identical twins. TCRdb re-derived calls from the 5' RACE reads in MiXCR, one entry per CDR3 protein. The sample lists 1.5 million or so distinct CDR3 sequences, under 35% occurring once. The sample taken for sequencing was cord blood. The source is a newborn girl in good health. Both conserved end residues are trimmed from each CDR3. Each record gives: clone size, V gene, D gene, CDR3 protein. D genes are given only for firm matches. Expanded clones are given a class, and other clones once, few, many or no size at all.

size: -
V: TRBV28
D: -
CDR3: ASNLAAGTGELF

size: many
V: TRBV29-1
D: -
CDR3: SVEEEGPNEKLF

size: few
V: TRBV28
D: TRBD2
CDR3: ASSLGPSTSGSTETQY

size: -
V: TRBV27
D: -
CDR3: ASSATFSSTDTQY

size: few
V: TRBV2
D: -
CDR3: ASSDSRVKDEQY

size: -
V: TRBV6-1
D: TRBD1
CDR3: ASRQDRGRFLDTQY

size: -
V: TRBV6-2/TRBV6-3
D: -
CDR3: ARSLRVGSNQPQH

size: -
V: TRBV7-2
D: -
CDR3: ASSFPSEYEQY

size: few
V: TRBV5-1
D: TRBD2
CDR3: ASRRLAGPLETQY

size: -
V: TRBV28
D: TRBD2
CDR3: ASSLYSGRAVEQY

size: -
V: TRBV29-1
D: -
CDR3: SALRHNTEAF

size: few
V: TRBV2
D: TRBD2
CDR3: ASGGTSGIHEQF

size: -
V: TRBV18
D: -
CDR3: ASSPGIYNEQF

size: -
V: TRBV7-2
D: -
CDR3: ASSLVWSNNSPLH

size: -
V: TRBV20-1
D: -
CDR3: SALQDMNTEAF

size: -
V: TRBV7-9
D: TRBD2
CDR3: ATTGTSGESYNEQY

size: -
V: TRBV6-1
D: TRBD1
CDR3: ASSPKRTGDKALSNQPQH

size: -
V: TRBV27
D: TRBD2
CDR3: ASSSGTSGRWYNEQF

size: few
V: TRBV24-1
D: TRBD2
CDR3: ATSDPGAGFSYNEQF

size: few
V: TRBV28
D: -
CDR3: ASSPVGVWGAFYQPQH